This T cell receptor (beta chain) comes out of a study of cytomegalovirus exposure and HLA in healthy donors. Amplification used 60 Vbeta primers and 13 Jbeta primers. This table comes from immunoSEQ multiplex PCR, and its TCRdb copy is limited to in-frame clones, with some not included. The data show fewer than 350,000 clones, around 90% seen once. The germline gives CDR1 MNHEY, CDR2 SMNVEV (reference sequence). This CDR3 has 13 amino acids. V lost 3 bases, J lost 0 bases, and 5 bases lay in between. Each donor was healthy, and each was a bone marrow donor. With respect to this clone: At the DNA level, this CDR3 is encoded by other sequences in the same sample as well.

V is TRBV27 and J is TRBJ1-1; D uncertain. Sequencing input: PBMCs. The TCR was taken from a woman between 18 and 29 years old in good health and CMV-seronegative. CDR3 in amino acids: CASSFLLNTEAFF. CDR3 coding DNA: TGTGCCAGCAGTTTTCTGTTGAACACTGAAGCTTTCTTT.